This T cell receptor (beta chain) was profiled in a study of beta chain features in type 1 diabetes. Overall study results and limits: When Type 1 diabetes patients were examined, their TCRB CDR3s proved moderately but significantly shorter in all four CD4+ subsets. Patients with type 1 diabetes carried fewer insertions and had more deletions at their VDJ junctions. Among patients, naive, central memory and Treg TCRB repertoires appeared more similar than among healthy donors.

Every bit of the isolated RNA underwent reverse transcription, so sequencing read expressed TCRB transcripts. Generated by immunoSEQ multiplex PCR, the TCRdb table keeps only in-frame clones and is missing some. The sample consists of more than 300,000 clones, around 12% of them appearing once. The CDR3 is 15 residues long. Trimming cost V 8 bases and J 2 bases; bases outside gene matches: 12. Per germline, CDR1 MNHEY and CDR2 SMNVEV (reference sequence). To note about this clone: The antigen remains unidentified.

This chain uses TRBV27 with TRBJ2-7; 7 bases agree with TRBD1. What was sequenced was naive CD4+ T cells from blood. This sequence was found in a man between 18 and 29 years old in good health. The CDR3, as DNA: TGTGCCAGCTCGACAACCTGGGACAGAGCCTACGAGCAGTACTTC. It encodes CASSTTWDRAYEQYF.